This TCR beta chain was observed in a study of blood T cell repertoires in COVID-19. Study-wide context: Nucleic acid was either cDNA or gDNA, and it came from T cells, B-cell-depleted T cells, or PBMCs.

Germline CDR1 and CDR2: SEHNR and FQNEAQ (reference sequence). V trimming: 4 bases; J trimming: 4 bases; junction bases outside the gene matches: 5. There are 16 residues in the CDR3. Generated by immunoSEQ multiplex PCR, the TCRdb table keeps only in-frame clones and is missing some. The profile shows 350,000 to 400,000 clones, nearly 90% of them singletons. Recovery meant two consecutive negative NP/OP PCR tests, professional clearance, or resolved symptoms. The gene calls are TRBV7-9 and TRBJ2-6, with 9 nucleotides matching TRBD1. The clonotype comes from a woman aged 30 to 39 who had recovered from COVID-19. The sample comprised PBMCs or T cells enriched from blood (not recorded which). The CDR3, as DNA: TGTGCCAGCAGCTCCGGGACAGGGTCCGGGGCCAACGTCCTGACTTTC. Residues: CASSSGTGSGANVLTF.